This entry lists 8 T cell receptor beta chains sequenced from one sample in a study of liver allograft versus peripheral blood T cells. Study in general: Comparing T cell receptor repertoires in transplanted livers with those in recipients' peripheral blood was part of the design.

MiXCR, applied by TCRdb to the reads, yields one record per CDR3 protein. The sample carries over 9,000 distinct CDR3 sequences, 25% to 30% recorded once. These receptors were collected from a human patient who had a liver transplant. These T cells may partly come from the graft donor.

By share, this clonotype counts as medium-sized. The rearrangement joins TRBV10-3 to TRBJ1-1, with 7 positions matching TRBD1. Germline V lookup: CDR1 ENHRY, CDR2 SYGVKD. The CDR3 sequence is 17 residues long. The junction had 12 bases not matched to a gene; V was cut back by 5 bases and J by 0 bases. CDR3 sequence: CAISPLGRTGMNTEAFF. DNA of the CDR3: TGTGCCATCAGTCCGTTGGGAAGGACAGGAATGAACACTGAAGCTTTCTTT.

This clonotype is categorized as medium-sized. The chain combines TRBV27 with TRBJ1-2; perhaps TRBD1 as D (5 bases). Germline CDR1 reads MNHEY; CDR2 reads SMNVEV (reference sequence). The V end lost 6 bases, the J end lost 2 bases, and 10 bases lay between the germline ends. The CDR3 totals 13 residues. Here the CDR3 reads CASSEGLNYGYTF. In DNA form, the CDR3 reads TGTGCCAGCAGCGAGGGGTTGAACTATGGCTACACCTTC.

The chain has TRBV12-3 or TRBV12-4 and TRBJ2-2; D gene uncertain. Deletions cut 4 bases from V and 1 base from J, with 7 bases between. The CDR3 extends over 14 amino acids. The CDR3 region is CASSSPLNTGELFF. The CDR3 DNA sequence: TGTGCCAGCAGTTCCCCCCTGAACACCGGGGAGCTGTTTTTT.

The V and J genes are TRBV11-2 and TRBJ2-7, with unresolved D. This CDR3 is 12 amino acids long. Germline lookup yields CDR1 SGHAT and CDR2 FQNNGV. Trimming cost V 5 bases and J 6 bases, with 11 bases left between them. CDR3 in amino acids: CASSPGFGEQYF. The CDR3 coding sequence is TGTGCCAGCAGCCCCGGATTTGGCGAGCAGTACTTC.

This clonotype showed up just a few times. The chain carries TRBV3-1 and TRBJ1-5, with D perhaps TRBD1 (6 bases). CDR1 and CDR2 from the germline V gene are LGHDT and YNNKEL (reference sequence). V lost 3 bases, J lost 8 bases, and 11 bases lay in between. This CDR3 contains 13 residues. This CDR3 is CASSHGGGKPQHF. As DNA, the CDR3 is TGTGCCAGCAGCCATGGGGGCGGGAAGCCCCAGCATTTT.

By share, this clonotype ranks as medium-sized. The chain uses TRBV30 and TRBJ1-3; no reliable D call. The V end was cut by 0 bases, the J end by 5 bases, with 20 bases between. Germline V CDR1 and CDR2: GTSNPN, SVGIG (reference sequence). CDR3 length: 17 amino acids. The CDR3 sequence: CAWSVTLLSSSRNTIYF. The CDR3 nucleotides read TGTGCCTGGAGTGTCACTCTCCTATCGTCCTCCAGAAACACCATATATTTT.

This clonotype came up once. A much larger clonotype is one base distant, so this may be a read error. The chain uses TRBV6-6 and TRBJ2-1; TRBD1 might be the D (6 bases). Germline V gives CDR1 MNHNY, CDR2 SVGAGI (reference sequence). The CDR3 consists of 16 residues. In nucleotides, the CDR3 is TGTGCCAGCGGTTACTCTGCAGGGGCGGCCTACAATGAGCAGTTCTTC. Protein: CASGYSAGAAYNEQFF.

By frequency in the sample, this clonotype is medium-sized. V is TRBV6-6 and J is TRBJ2-1; 7 nucleotides line up with TRBD2. J lost 4 bases, V lost 0 bases, and 6 bases had no gene match. Per the germline V gene, CDR1 is MNHNY and CDR2 is SVGAGI (reference sequence). There are 16 residues in the CDR3. CDR3 DNA sequence: TGTGCCAGCAGTTACTCCTTTGGGGGGGGGTACAATGAGCAGTTCTTC. Translating gives CASSYSFGGGYNEQFF.